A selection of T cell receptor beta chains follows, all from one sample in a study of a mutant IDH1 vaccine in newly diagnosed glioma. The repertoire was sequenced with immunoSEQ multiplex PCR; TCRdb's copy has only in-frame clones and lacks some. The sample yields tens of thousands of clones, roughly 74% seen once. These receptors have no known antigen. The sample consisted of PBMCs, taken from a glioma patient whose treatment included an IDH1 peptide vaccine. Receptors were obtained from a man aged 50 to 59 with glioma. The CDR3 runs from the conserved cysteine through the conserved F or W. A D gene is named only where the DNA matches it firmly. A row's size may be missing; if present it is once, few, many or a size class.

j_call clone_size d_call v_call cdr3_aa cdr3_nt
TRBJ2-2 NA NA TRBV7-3 CASSPYVAGGELFF TGTGCCAGCAGCCCCTACGTTGCCGGCGGGGAGCTGTTTTTT
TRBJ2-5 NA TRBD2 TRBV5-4 CASSSPRGVGETQYF TGTGCCAGCAGCTCTCCGCGGGGGGTAGGGGAGACCCAGTACTTC
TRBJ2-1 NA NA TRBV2 CASRDQGHPQDEQFF TGTGCCAGCAGGGACCAGGGTCATCCGCAGGATGAGCAGTTCTTC
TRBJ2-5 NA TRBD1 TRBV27 CASPSWDRACFGQETQYF TGTGCCAGCCCCTCTTGGGACAGGGCTTGTTTTGGCCAAGAGACCCAGTACTTC
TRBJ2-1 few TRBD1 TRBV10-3 CAISDRTGGNEQFF TGTGCCATCAGTGATCGGACAGGGGGCAATGAGCAGTTCTTC
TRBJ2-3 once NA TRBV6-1 CASRYNRGSTDTQYF TGTGCCAGCAGGTACAATCGTGGGAGCACAGATACGCAGTATTTT
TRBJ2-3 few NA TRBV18 CASSPGGRNTDTQYF TGTGCCAGCTCACCAGGGGGGCGCAACACAGATACGCAGTATTTT
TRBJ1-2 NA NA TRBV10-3 CAITPGTYGYTF TGTGCCATCACCCCCGGGACCTATGGCTACACCTTC
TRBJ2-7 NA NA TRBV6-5 CASTPPSSYEQYF TGTGCCAGCACGCCCCCCTCTTCCTACGAGCAGTACTTC
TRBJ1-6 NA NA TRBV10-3 CAISESLEKFNSPLHF TGTGCCATCAGTGAGTCATTAGAGAAGTTTAATTCACCCCTCCACTTT
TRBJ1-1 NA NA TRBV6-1 CASSHPQGMNTEAFF TGTGCCAGCAGCCACCCCCAGGGGATGAACACTGAAGCTTTCTTT
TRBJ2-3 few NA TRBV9 CASSVGASRGRTDTQYF TGTGCCAGCAGCGTAGGGGCCAGTCGGGGCCGCACAGATACGCAGTATTTT
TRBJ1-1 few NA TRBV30 CASMRDSPSTEAFF TGTGCCTCCATGCGTGACAGCCCGAGCACTGAAGCTTTCTTT
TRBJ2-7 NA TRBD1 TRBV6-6 CASRASGTGSNEQYF TGTGCCAGCAGGGCGTCCGGGACAGGGTCTAACGAGCAGTACTTC
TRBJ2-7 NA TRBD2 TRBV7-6 CASSPGTSYEQYF TGTGCCAGCAGCCCCGGGACTAGCTACGAGCAGTACTTC
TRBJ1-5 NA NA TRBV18 CASSLGEGGQPQHF TGTGCCAGCTCCCTCGGGGAGGGCGGTCAGCCCCAGCATTTT
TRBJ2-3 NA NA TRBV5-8 CASSLTEARTDTQYF TGTGCCAGCAGCTTAACGGAGGCCCGAACAGATACGCAGTATTTT
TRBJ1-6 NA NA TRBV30 CAWGQTNSPLHF TGTGCCTGGGGACAGACTAATTCACCCCTCCACTTT
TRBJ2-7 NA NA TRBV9 CASSVDRGEQYF TGTGCCAGCAGCGTAGACCGGGGGGAGCAGTACTTC
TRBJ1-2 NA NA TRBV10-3 CATGDYGYTF TGTGCCACCGGAGACTATGGCTACACCTTC